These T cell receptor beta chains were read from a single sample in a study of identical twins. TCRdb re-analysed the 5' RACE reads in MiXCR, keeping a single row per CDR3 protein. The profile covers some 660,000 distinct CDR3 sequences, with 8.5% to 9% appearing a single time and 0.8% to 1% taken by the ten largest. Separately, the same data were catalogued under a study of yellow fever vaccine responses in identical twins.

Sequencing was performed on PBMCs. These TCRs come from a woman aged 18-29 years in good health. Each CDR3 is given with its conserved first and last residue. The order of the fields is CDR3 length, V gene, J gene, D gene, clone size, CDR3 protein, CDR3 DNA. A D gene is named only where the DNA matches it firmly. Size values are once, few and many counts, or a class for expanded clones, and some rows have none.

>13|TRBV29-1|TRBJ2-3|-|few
CSVWDTSTDTQYF
TGCAGCGTTTGGGATACAAGCACAGATACGCAGTATTTT
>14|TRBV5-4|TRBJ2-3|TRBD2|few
CASRTSGRVYTQYF
TGTGCCAGCCGAACTAGCGGGAGGGTTTATACGCAGTATTTT
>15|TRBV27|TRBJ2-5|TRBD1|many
CASSIGQGVRETQYF
TGTGCCAGCAGTATAGGACAGGGAGTAAGAGAGACCCAGTACTTC
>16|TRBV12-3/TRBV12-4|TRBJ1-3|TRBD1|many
CASSRTGAYSGNTIYF
TGTGCCAGCAGTCGGACAGGGGCCTACTCTGGAAACACCATATATTTT
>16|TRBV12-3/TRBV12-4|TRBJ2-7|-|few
CASNPDGPIGAREQYF
TGTGCCAGCAACCCCGACGGCCCCATTGGAGCTAGGGAGCAGTACTTC
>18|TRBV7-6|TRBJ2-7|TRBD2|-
CASSLRLAGASNSYEQYF
TGTGCCAGCAGCTTAAGACTAGCGGGAGCCTCGAACTCCTACGAGCAGTACTTC
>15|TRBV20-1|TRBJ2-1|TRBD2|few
CSARGLAGRYNEQFF
TGCAGTGCTAGAGGACTAGCGGGCAGGTACAATGAGCAGTTCTTC
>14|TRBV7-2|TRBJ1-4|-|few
CASSPEQRNEKLFF
TGTGCCAGCAGTCCCGAGCAGCGAAATGAAAAACTGTTTTTT
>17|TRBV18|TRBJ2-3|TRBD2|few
CASSPRNSGGATDTQYF
TGTGCCAGCTCACCACGGAATAGCGGGGGGGCCACAGATACGCAGTATTTT
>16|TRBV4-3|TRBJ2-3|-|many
CASSQDWPGITDTQYF
TGCGCCAGCAGCCAAGATTGGCCGGGGATCACAGATACGCAGTATTTT
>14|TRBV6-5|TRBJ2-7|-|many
CASSYGAANYEQYF
TGTGCCAGCAGTTACGGGGCGGCCAATTACGAGCAGTACTTC
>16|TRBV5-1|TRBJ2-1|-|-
CASSGKGGTPPSEQFF
TGCGCCAGCAGCGGGAAGGGGGGGACCCCGCCCAGCGAGCAGTTCTTC
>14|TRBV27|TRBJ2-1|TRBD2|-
CASSVREGYNEQFF
TGTGCCAGCAGTGTGCGGGAGGGTTACAATGAGCAGTTCTTC
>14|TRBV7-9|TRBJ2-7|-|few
CASSSSGHIYEQYF
TGTGCCAGCAGCTCCTCGGGACACATCTACGAGCAGTACTTC
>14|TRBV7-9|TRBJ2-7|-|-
CASSLPLVPYEQYF
TGTGCCAGCAGCTTACCTCTAGTTCCCTACGAGCAGTACTTC
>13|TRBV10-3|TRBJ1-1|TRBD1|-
CAIINRDSQEAFF
TGTGCCATCATTAACCGGGACAGCCAAGAAGCTTTCTTT
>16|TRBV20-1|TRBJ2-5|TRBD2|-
CSARSPTSVNQETQYF
TGCAGTGCTAGAAGCCCGACTAGCGTAAACCAAGAGACCCAGTACTTC
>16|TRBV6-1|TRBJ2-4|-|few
CASSETGQTAKNIQYF
TGTGCCAGCAGTGAAACAGGGCAGACGGCCAAAAACATTCAGTACTTC
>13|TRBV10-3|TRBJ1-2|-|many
CATEGVGNYGYTF
TGTGCCACCGAGGGGGTGGGGAACTATGGCTACACCTTC
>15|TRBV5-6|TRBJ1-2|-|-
CASSFISLAGYGYTF
TGTGCCAGCAGCTTCATTTCTCTGGCAGGCTATGGCTACACCTTC
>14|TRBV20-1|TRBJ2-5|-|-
CSASPLTTGETQYF
TGCAGTGCTAGCCCCCTTACAACGGGAGAGACCCAGTACTTC
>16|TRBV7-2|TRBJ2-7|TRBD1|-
CASSTTPGQLPYEQYF
TGTGCCAGCAGCACCACCCCGGGACAGCTACCCTACGAGCAGTACTTC
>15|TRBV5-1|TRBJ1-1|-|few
CASSLTGKSDTEAFF
TGCGCCAGCAGCTTGACAGGGAAATCGGATACTGAAGCTTTCTTT
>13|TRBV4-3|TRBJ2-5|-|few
CASSQDIVETQYF
TGCGCCAGCAGCCAAGACATAGTAGAGACCCAGTACTTC
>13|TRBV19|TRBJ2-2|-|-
CASRDLLTGELFF
TGTGCCAGCCGGGACCTACTTACCGGGGAGCTGTTTTTT
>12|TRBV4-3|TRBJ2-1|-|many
CASSQDRNEQFF
TGTGCCAGCAGCCAAGATCGCAATGAGCAGTTCTTC
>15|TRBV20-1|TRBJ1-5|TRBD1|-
CSARERTGANQPQHF
TGCAGTGCTAGAGAAAGGACAGGCGCGAATCAGCCCCAGCATTTT
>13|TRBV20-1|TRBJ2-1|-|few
CSARPRGYNEQFF
TGCAGTGCTAGACCTCGGGGTTACAATGAGCAGTTCTTC
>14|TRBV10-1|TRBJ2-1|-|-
CASSVSATHNEQFF
TGCGCCAGCAGTGTAAGCGCGACCCACAATGAGCAGTTCTTC
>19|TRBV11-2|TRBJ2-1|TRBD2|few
CASSLIGGTSGRAGNEQFF
TGTGCCAGCAGCTTAATAGGGGGGACTAGCGGGAGGGCCGGGAATGAGCAGTTCTTC
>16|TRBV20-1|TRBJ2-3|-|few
CSARDPLAPSTDTQYF
TGCAGTGCTAGAGATCCCCTAGCGCCTAGCACAGATACGCAGTATTTT
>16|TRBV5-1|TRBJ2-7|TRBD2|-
CASSVYPSGSYYEQYF
TGCGCCAGCAGCGTATATCCTAGCGGGAGTTACTACGAGCAGTACTTC
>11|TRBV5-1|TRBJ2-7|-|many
CASSASYEQYF
TGTGCCAGCAGTGCCTCCTACGAGCAGTACTTC
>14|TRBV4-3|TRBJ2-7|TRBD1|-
CASSQGRGYNEQYF
TGCGCCAGCAGCCAAGGCAGGGGGTACAACGAGCAGTACTTC
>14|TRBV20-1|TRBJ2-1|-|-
CSAEGTPLPNEQFF
TGCAGTGCCGAGGGGACTCCACTTCCGAATGAGCAGTTCTTC
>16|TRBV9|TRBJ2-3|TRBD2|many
CASSVAASGRADTQYF
TGTGCCAGCAGCGTTGCAGCTAGCGGGAGGGCAGATACGCAGTATTTT
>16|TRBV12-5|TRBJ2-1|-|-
CASGLVGTLKSHEQFF
TGTGCTAGTGGTTTGGTGGGGACGCTGAAAAGCCATGAGCAGTTCTTC